This T cell receptor (beta chain) was recorded in a study of HIV-infected patients and healthy controls. This clonotype was recorded many times. MiXCR, applied by TCRdb to the 5' RACE reads, yields one record per CDR3 protein. The data hold tens of thousands of distinct CDR3 sequences, with roughly 16% observed a single time. The ends lost 4 bases at V and 0 bases at J; junction bases unmatched: 7. From germline, CDR1 is LGHNA and CDR2 YSLEER. The CDR3 has 16 amino acids. The sequencing input was CD4+ T cells from blood. The clonotype originates from a human donor in good health. V is TRBV4-3 and J is TRBJ2-3, with TRBD1 identical over 7 bases. The chain's CDR3 is CASSLDRRSSTDTQYF. CDR3 coding DNA: TGCGCCAGCAGCCTGGACAGGCGGTCGAGCACAGATACGCAGTATTTT.